This is a list of T cell receptor beta chains from one sample in a study of shared clonotypes between healthy human individuals. Using immunoSEQ multiplex PCR, the repertoire was profiled, and TCRdb retains in-frame clones only, with some absent. The data hold around 1.6 million clones, with approximately 98% observed a single time. The sequenced sample was naive CD4+ T cells sorted from blood. Source of these receptors: a man younger than 45 in good health. Both conserved end residues are part of each CDR3. The order of the fields is CDR3 protein, CDR3 DNA, V gene, J gene, clone size, D gene. The D gene is left open where the match is weak. Size tells how often a clone was seen (once, few, many) or the class of an expanded clone, and some rows leave it out.

CASSRRDGAFDGYTF	TGTGCCAGCAGCCGACGGGACGGTGCATTCGATGGCTACACCTTC	TRBV11-1	TRBJ1-2	.	.
CASRKLAVTYNEQFF	TGTGCCAGCAGAAAGCTAGCGGTTACCTACAATGAGCAGTTCTTC	TRBV6-1	TRBJ2-1	once	TRBD2
CASSYVRPGANVLTF	TGTGCCAGCAGTTACGTGAGGCCTGGGGCCAACGTCCTGACTTTC	TRBV6-5	TRBJ2-6	.	.
CASSLGVLNTEAFF	TGTGCCAGCAGTTTAGGGGTTTTGAACACTGAAGCTTTCTTT	TRBV28	TRBJ1-1	.	.
CATLAAGTYEQYF	TGCGCCACCCTGGCGGCGGGGACCTACGAGCAGTACTTC	TRBV10-2	TRBJ2-7	.	.
CASSRDRGYGYTF	TGTGCCAGCAGCCGGGACCGCGGTTATGGCTACACCTTC	TRBV6-5	TRBJ1-2	.	.
CSVVISSGNTIYF	TGCAGCGTTGTCATCAGCTCTGGAAACACCATATATTTT	TRBV29-1	TRBJ1-3	once	.
CASSEMAGGPNQPQHF	TGTGCCAGCAGTGAAATGGCAGGGGGCCCCAATCAGCCCCAGCATTTT	TRBV6-1	TRBJ1-5	.	TRBD1
CASSGRDTFNEKLFF	TGTGCCAGCAGTGGCCGGGACACCTTTAATGAAAAACTGTTTTTT	TRBV6-5	TRBJ1-4	.	.
CASSLTGGAHEQYF	TGCGCCAGCAGCTTGACAGGGGGCGCCCACGAGCAGTACTTC	TRBV5-1	TRBJ2-7	.	TRBD1
CATRGGSGSSYNEQFF	TGTGCCACCAGAGGTGGTAGCGGAAGCTCCTACAATGAGCAGTTCTTC	TRBV15	TRBJ2-1	.	.
CATRSRTGIGETQYF	TGTGCCACCCGGTCAAGGACAGGCATCGGGGAGACCCAGTACTTC	TRBV15	TRBJ2-5	.	TRBD1
CASSPERVTYNEQFF	TGCGCCAGCAGTCCCGAAAGGGTTACCTACAATGAGCAGTTCTTC	TRBV5-1	TRBJ2-1	once	.
CASSFAGDTEAFF	TGCGCCAGCAGCTTCGCCGGGGACACTGAAGCTTTCTTT	TRBV5-1	TRBJ1-1	.	.
CASSSGQGLYNEQFF	TGTGCCAGCAGCTCGGGACAGGGCCTCTACAATGAGCAGTTCTTC	TRBV7-9	TRBJ2-1	.	TRBD1
CASRPGTGGNQPQHF	TGTGCCAGCAGGCCAGGGACAGGGGGCAATCAGCCCCAGCATTTT	TRBV6-5	TRBJ1-5	.	TRBD1
CASSPGVTSYEQYF	TGTGCCAGCAGCCCGGGAGTAACTTCCTACGAGCAGTACTTC	TRBV7-9	TRBJ2-7	.	.
CAISDRGSSHNEQFF	TGTGCCATCAGTGACCGCGGGTCAAGCCACAATGAGCAGTTCTTC	TRBV10-3	TRBJ2-1	.	.
CASSVEAGGADTQYF	TGTGCCAGCAGCGTAGAGGCGGGGGGGGCAGATACGCAGTATTTT	TRBV9	TRBJ2-3	.	TRBD2
CASSSRDGNYGYTF	TGTGCCAGCAGCTCCAGGGACGGAAACTATGGCTACACCTTC	TRBV28	TRBJ1-2	.	.
CASSFVGRDTEAFF	TGTGCCAGCAGCTTCGTTGGGAGGGACACTGAAGCTTTCTTT	TRBV7-2	TRBJ1-1	.	.
CASSDRQHHGELFF	TGTGCCAGCAGTGATCGGCAGCACCACGGGGAGCTGTTTTTT	TRBV6-1	TRBJ2-2	.	.
CASSLAARSGEQYF	TGTGCCAGCAGCTTAGCGGCGCGGAGCGGCGAGCAGTACTTC	TRBV7-8	TRBJ2-7	.	.
CASSPPGQGSNTGELFF	TGTGCCAGCTCACCACCCGGACAGGGCTCGAACACCGGGGAGCTGTTTTTT	TRBV18	TRBJ2-2	.	TRBD1
CASSYSSLPTDTQYF	TGTGCCAGCAGTTACAGTTCGTTGCCGACAGATACGCAGTATTTT	TRBV6-5	TRBJ2-3	.	.
CASSRLRDEQFF	TGTGCCAGCAGCCGATTAAGGGATGAGCAGTTCTTC	TRBV14	TRBJ2-1	.	.
CASSYSEAGTGVYF	TGTGCCAGCAGTTACTCGGAAGCCGGGACAGGGGTTTACTTC	TRBV6-5	TRBJ2-7	.	TRBD1
CASSYDGNTEAFF	TGTGCCAGCAGTTACGACGGGAACACTGAAGCTTTCTTT	TRBV7-2	TRBJ1-1	.	.
CASSVGALSGEQYF	TGTGCCAGCAGCGTAGGGGCACTATCGGGCGAGCAGTACTTC	TRBV9	TRBJ2-7	.	.
CASSWTRGTEAFF	TGTGCCAGCAGCTGGACTCGGGGCACTGAAGCTTTCTTT	TRBV6-5	TRBJ1-1	.	.
CASSSRGGGPSREQYF	TGTGCCAGCAGCTCGCGCGGGGGAGGCCCTTCTCGCGAGCAGTACTTC	TRBV5-4	TRBJ2-7	.	TRBD2
CASSLGLDMNTEAFF	TGTGCCAGCAGCTTAGGTCTGGATATGAACACTGAAGCTTTCTTT	TRBV7-9	TRBJ1-1	.	.
CAADSGVPGELFF	TGTGCCGCCGACAGTGGTGTGCCCGGGGAGCTGTTTTTT	TRBV10-3	TRBJ2-2	.	.
CASSMTYNEQFF	TGTGCCAGTAGTATGACGTACAATGAGCAGTTCTTC	TRBV19	TRBJ2-1	.	.
CASSLGVSGELFF	TGTGCCAGCAGCTTAGGGGTTTCCGGGGAGCTGTTTTTT	TRBV7-9	TRBJ2-2	.	.
CASSSTAGKQYF	TGTGCCAGCAGCTCCACGGCGGGGAAGCAGTACTTC	TRBV11-3	TRBJ2-7	once	.